The 16 T cell receptor beta chains listed next were all sequenced from one sample in a study of T cells in Graves' hyperthyroidism and ophthalmopathy. Regions amplified from RNA transcripts were the TCR beta CDR3 regions. The TCR CDR3 first-round RT-PCR relied on the HTBI primer set. Each CDR3 protein is one row after TCRdb ran MiXCR on the multiplex PCR reads. The sample consists of under 250,000 distinct CDR3 sequences, 24% of them appearing once. The sample was blood. The receptors derive from a woman aged 40 to 49 with Graves' ophthalmopathy.

This clonotype was seen repeatedly, ten times or more. The rearrangement links TRBV6-5 to TRBJ2-7, with D possibly being TRBD1 or TRBD2 (7 bases each). CDR1 MNHEY and CDR2 SVGAGI come from the germline V gene. The V end lost 4 bases, the J end lost 5 bases, and 18 bases lay between the germline ends. This CDR3 spans 15 amino acids. CDR3 DNA: TGTGCCAGCAGTTCCCAGGGGGGCGGGGGCCACGAGCAGTACTTC. Its translation is CASSSQGGGGHEQYF.

This clonotype has ten or more counts. The V call is TRBV11-2, the J call TRBJ1-1; D unclear. Trimming stripped 5 bases from V and 1 base from J, with 14 bases between. The CDR3 loop spans 15 amino acids. CDR1 and CDR2 from the germline V gene are SGHAT and FQNNGV. CDR3 in DNA: TGTGCCAGCAGCCTTAGTGGGGAAGGGAACACTGAAGCTTTCTTT. Amino acid sequence: CASSLSGEGNTEAFF.

This chain uses TRBV6-5 with TRBJ2-2; 8 positions match TRBD2. Germline V gene data show CDR1 as MNHEY and CDR2 as SVGAGI. The junction had 7 bases not matched to a gene; V was cut back by 2 bases and J by 5 bases. This CDR3 region has 16 residues. CDR3 in amino acids: CASSYPAGEGTGELFF. The CDR3 coding sequence is TGTGCCAGCAGTTACCCAGCGGGAGAAGGAACCGGGGAGCTGTTTTTT.

This clonotype was detected many times. CDR3 amino acids: CASSPRTLSYEQYF. The CDR3 DNA reads as TGTGCCAGCAGCCCCCGGACTCTCTCCTACGAGCAGTACTTC. The V and J genes are TRBV6-1 and TRBJ2-7, with a weak D call TRBD2 (5 bases). Germline V gives CDR1 MNHNS, CDR2 SASEGT. This CDR3 has 14 residues. Trimming removed 6 bases at V and 0 bases at J, with 12 bases between.

This clonotype occurred many times. The V gene is TRBV6-1, the J gene TRBJ1-3; D perhaps matches TRBD1 (5 bases). Germline assignment: CDR1 MNHNS and CDR2 SASEGT. The ends were cut back, 7 bases at V and 10 bases at J, with 23 bases in the middle. The CDR3 runs 15 residues. CDR3 residues: CASTESGEVGATIYF. The DNA of the CDR3 is TGTGCCAGCACCGAATCGGGGGAGGTTGGAGCGACCATATATTTT.

This clonotype was seen repeatedly, ten times or more. The rearrangement joins TRBV6-4 to TRBJ2-7; 10 bases agree with TRBD1. J gave up 10 bases and V 6 bases, and 24 bases lay outside the gene matches. From germline, CDR1 is MRHNA and CDR2 SNTAGT. This CDR3 is 18 amino acids long. CDR3: CASSTRPDRGHRIITQYF. CDR3 nucleotide sequence: TGTGCCAGCAGCACCCGACCCGACAGGGGGCACCGGATAATCACCCAGTACTTC.

The sample holds many counts of this clonotype. This chain uses TRBV12-3 or TRBV12-4 with TRBJ1-1; D uncertain. The CDR3 has 13 residues. With 6 bases removed from V and 6 bases from J, the gap between germline ends came to 14 bases. CDR3 nucleotides: TGTGCCAGCAGCACCCCAAGGCGGGCTGAAGCTTTCTTT. It encodes CASSTPRRAEAFF.

This clonotype was counted ten times or more. This chain connects TRBV24-1 to TRBJ2-5; 8 bases match TRBD1. V shed 4 bases, J shed 4 bases, and the junction held 7 bases outside the gene matches. The CDR3 covers 15 residues. Germline CDR1 KGHDR, CDR2 SFDVKD. CDR3 loop: CATSDTRTGRETQYF. The CDR3 DNA follows: TGTGCCACCAGTGACACCCGGACAGGGCGAGAGACCCAGTACTTC.

This rearrangement joins TRBV11-3 to TRBJ2-5; 11 nucleotides match TRBD2. V lost 2 bases, J lost 5 bases, and 4 bases stayed unmatched. Germline V CDR1 and CDR2: SGHNT, YENEEA. The CDR3 contains 15 residues. CDR3 protein: CASSLQTSGTETQYF. CDR3 DNA: TGTGCCAGCAGCTTACAGACTAGCGGGACGGAGACCCAGTACTTC.

This chain connects TRBV3-1 to TRBJ2-7; 7 positions agree with TRBD2. This CDR3 comprises 17 residues. The V gene end was trimmed by 5 bases and the J gene end by 6 bases; junction bases not matched to a gene: 19. Germline V lookup: CDR1 LGHDT, CDR2 YNNKEL (reference sequence). CDR3 in DNA: TGTGCCAGCAGCAACACCGGGACTACCTCCGGAAAGGGCGAGCAGTACTTC. It codes for CASSNTGTTSGKGEQYF.

This clonotype appeared many times. The rearrangement joins TRBV2 to TRBJ1-1, with 7 bases lining up with TRBD1. CDR1 and CDR2 (germline): SNHLY, FYNNEI. After removal of 6 bases from V and 0 bases from J, the junction contained 4 bases not matched to a gene. The CDR3 is made up of 14 amino acids. CDR3 sequence (DNA): TGTGCCAGCAGAGGACAGGTCCTGAACACTGAAGCTTTCTTT. Protein: CASRGQVLNTEAFF.

Regarding this clonotype: Just one base apart from a much larger clone, this may be a read error. V gene TRBV6-4 combines with J gene TRBJ2-4; the match to TRBD2 covers 7 bases. In germline, CDR1 is MRHNA, CDR2 SNTAGT. This CDR3 is built from 12 residues. Losses at the gene ends were 8 bases for V and 4 bases for J; bases not matched to a gene: 2. The CDR3 DNA follows: TGTGCCAGCGGGGGGGAAAAAAACATTCAGTACTTC. Encoded protein: CASGGEKNIQYF.

Comments on this clonotype: The junction and the germline gene differ at one end; a read error may be behind it. The chain's CDR3 is CASSYSLGTGTEACF. The CDR3 DNA is TGTGCCAGCAGTTACTCGCTCGGGACGGGCACTGAAGCTTGCTTT. The chain employs TRBV6-5 and TRBJ1-1; a weak D match, TRBD1 (5 bases). The germline V gene encodes CDR1 MNHEY and CDR2 SVGAGI. This CDR3 comprises 15 residues.

The chain joins TRBV12-3 or TRBV12-4 to TRBJ1-2, with 9 bases fitting TRBD1. The CDR3 is made up of 14 amino acids. V trimming: 8 bases; J trimming: 8 bases; junction bases outside the gene matches: 12. The CDR3 region has the DNA TGTGCCAGCGCCTCTTCCGGGACAGGGCAGGGCTACACCTTC. It specifies CASASSGTGQGYTF.

This clonotype was seen ten or more times. This chain joins TRBV28 and TRBJ1-5, with 9 positions matching TRBD1. This CDR3 spans 16 amino acids. Germline V gives CDR1 MDHEN, CDR2 SYDVKM. The junction had 6 bases not matched to a gene; V was cut back by 2 bases and J by 4 bases. CDR3 in amino acids: CASSLKGQGWNQPQHF. The CDR3, as DNA: TGTGCCAGCAGTTTAAAGGGACAGGGATGGAATCAGCCCCAGCATTTT.

This clonotype was seen repeatedly, ten times or more. The rearrangement links TRBV5-1 to TRBJ2-2; D is unclear. Germline V lookup: CDR1 SGHRS, CDR2 YFSETQ. Trimming removed 4 bases from V and 5 bases from J, with 12 bases in between. CDR3 length: 14 residues. The CDR3 DNA follows: TGCGCCAGCAGCGCACTCGCGTCGACCGGGGAGCTGTTTTTT. The encoded protein is CASSALASTGELFF.